This T cell receptor beta chain was found in a study of CD8+CD57+ T cells in acquired aplastic anemia (dated by TCRdb to the late 2010s). Looking at the study overall: Extracted DNA from sorted CD4+ and CD8+ cells averaged about 3 ug, ranging from roughly 0.2 to 30 ug. CD8+CD57+ expansion was defined as a frequency above the mean frequency observed in healthy subjects.

Turning to this clonotype: Its specific antigen is unknown. Within one base of it there is no much larger clone, and no base qualities were kept.

Measured from the cysteine to the phenylalanine, the CDR3 is 14 residues long. The sequence is cut down to CDR3 DNA, 42 bases in frame from base 1. The germline V gene (reference sequence) supplies CDR1 LNHDA and CDR2 SQIVND. Relative to germline, V is 3 bases shorter and J is 2 bases shorter, with 8 bases between their ends. The patients picked for sequencing were ones in whom flow cytometry had shown an expansion of CD8+CD57+ cells. Severe acquired aplastic anemia was diagnosed in all patients according to International Study of Aplastic Anemia and Agranulocytosis and Camitta criteria. No patient had received any therapy when blood was sampled. In the study, sorted CD4+ and CD8+ blood T cells from patients with severe aplastic anemia and from healthy subjects underwent deep sequencing of TCR repertoires. In the USA, patient enrollment took place under clinicaltrials.gov protocols 00001620, 01623167, 00001397, 00071045, 00081523 and 00961064. Ficoll-Paque density gradient centrifugation was used to isolate peripheral blood mononuclear cells. Before DNA was extracted, CD4+ and CD8+ T cells were sorted using either FACS or magnetic beads.

TCR beta VDJ combination and CDR3 sequence profiling used genomic DNA as the template. An Illumina HiSeq 2000 was used for TCR repertoire sequencing. Turning to the authors' computational methods: TRBV/TRBJ rearrangement plots, CDR3 size and DJ length profiles, and Simpson's diversity index were used to assess repertoires. The immunodominant clone was defined as the most abundant DNA sequence in deep sequencing data. CDR3 amino acid sequences were checked for sharing across subjects and were also compared against the VDJdb database and published repertoires. TCRdb itself trimmed the public reads at Q25 with fastp, ran MiXCR and retained productive beta chains. Each CDR3 protein appears once, grouped with its most common genes and DNA. The V and J calls follow TCRdb's processing rather than the paper's. Present in this sample are approximately 150,000 distinct CDR3 sequences, over 55% of which were seen just once. The ten top clones hold approximately 48% of the sample.

Broader findings and caveats from the paper: No significant difference in CD8+ Simpson's diversity was found between patients and healthy controls (P=0.060). Around 30 CD8+ CDR3 sequences were shared between patients and controls but appeared highly expressed in patients and within their immunodominant clones.

The chain joins TRBV19 to TRBJ1-5; no D segment can be confidently identified. This receptor was obtained from a human donor with aplastic anemia. Material: sorted CD4+, CD8+, or CD8+CD57+ T cells (not recorded which) from PBMCs. For the CDR3, the sequence is CASSISGGNQPQHF. The DNA reads TGTGCCAGTAGTATTTCAGGAGGCAATCAGCCCCAGCATTTT.